Detailed here is one T cell receptor (beta chain). This entry comes from a study of blood T cell repertoires in COVID-19. Study-level background: The samples span acute and convalescent COVID-19 from the United States, Italy and Spain. In each case, the material was cDNA or gDNA derived from T cells, B-cell-depleted T cells, or PBMCs.

In the original processing: Estimated nucleated cell counts came from reference gene primer amplification. Assay: immunoSEQ multiplex PCR; the TCRdb copy retains only in-frame clones and omits some. D and trimming were read from the DNA, whereas the V and J calls and clone size are those reported in that table. The data hold about 190,000 clones, with 79% observed a single time. This receptor was obtained from a man aged 55 to 70 with active or convalescent COVID-19. The specimen was peripheral blood.

Here the CDR3 reads CASAPGQGKETQYF. CDR3 DNA sequence: TGCGCCAGCGCCCCGGGACAGGGAAAGGAGACCCAGTACTTC. V and J are TRBV5-1 and TRBJ2-5; 9 positions agree with TRBD1. The CDR3 sequence is 14 residues long. Germline CDR1 and CDR2: SGHRS and YFSETQ. V lost 7 bases and J lost 5; bases outside the gene matches: 9.